Each of the 2 T cell receptor beta chains below was sequenced from the same sample in a study of T cells in Graves' hyperthyroidism and ophthalmopathy. TCR beta CDR3 region amplification was performed from RNA transcripts. HTBI primers drove first-round RT-PCR of the TCR CDR3. From the multiplex PCR reads, TCRdb called clonotypes with MiXCR, one entry per CDR3 protein. The sample shows 600,000 to 700,000 distinct CDR3 sequences, about 45% of them seen only once. Sequenced material: peripheral blood or thyroid tissue (not recorded which). These receptors were collected from an adult man with Graves' disease, either hyperthyroidism or ophthalmopathy (not recorded which).

This sequence joins TRBV6-5 and TRBJ2-2; 7 nucleotides match TRBD1. The CDR3 length is 17 residues. With 4 bases clipped from V and 0 bases from J, the junction kept 8 bases outside the gene matches. CDR1 MNHEY and CDR2 SVGAGI come from the germline V gene. The CDR3 protein is CASSLRSGTANTGELFF. DNA of the CDR3: TGTGCCAGCAGTTTGCGATCCGGGACAGCGAACACCGGGGAGCTGTTTTTT.

The rearrangement joins TRBV5-8 to TRBJ1-5; 7 bases match TRBD1. Trimming at V came to 5 bases and at J to 5 bases, leaving 10 bases not matched to a gene. The V gene's germline CDR1 is SGHTS and CDR2 YDEGEE. This CDR3 has 15 amino acids. Here the CDR3 reads CASSSGTAPDQPQHF. CDR3 nucleotides: TGTGCCAGCAGTTCCGGGACAGCGCCTGATCAGCCCCAGCATTTT.